These 23 T cell receptor beta chains were all obtained from the same sample, sequenced in a study of T-cell memory formation after mild COVID-19. TCRdb redid the calling of the 5' RACE reads with MiXCR, one entry per CDR3 protein. The table records some 180,000 distinct CDR3 sequences, over 10% of them present only once. The sample comprised PBMCs or a T cell subset sorted from them (not recorded which). The source is a man younger than 35 who had mild COVID-19 (a few samples of this study predate the infection). Cell type and time point are not known.

As concerns this clonotype: A much larger clone lies a single base off, so this may be a read error. V and J are TRBV5-1 and TRBJ2-3; either TRBD1 or TRBD2 may fit D (6 bases each). Germline CDR1 and CDR2: SGHRS and YFSETQ. V was pared by 4 bases and J by 7 bases, with 19 bases between. This CDR3 contains 15 residues. The DNA of the CDR3 is TGCGCCAGCAGCATTGGTCTGACCCGGGGGCATACGCAGTATTTT. It encodes CASSIGLTRGHTQYF.

This clonotype turned up a few times. This chain connects TRBV5-1 to TRBJ2-3, with 13 bases that match TRBD2. The germline V gene encodes CDR1 SGHRS and CDR2 YFSETQ. The V gene end was trimmed by 4 bases and the J gene end by 4 bases; junction bases not matched to a gene: 3. The CDR3 totals 15 residues. For the CDR3, the DNA is TGCGCCAGCAGCCCCGGGACTAGCGGGGCAGATACGCAGTATTTT. Its protein is CASSPGTSGADTQYF.

The V gene is TRBV9, the J gene TRBJ1-2; D gene ambiguous. The length of the CDR3 is 15 residues. V was clipped by 0 bases and J by 4 bases, with 13 bases between them. CDR1 and CDR2 (germline): SGDLS, YYNGEE. CDR3 amino acids: CASSVALEKFYGYTF. The CDR3 region has the DNA TGTGCCAGCAGCGTAGCTTTGGAGAAATTCTATGGCTACACCTTC.

This clonotype was counted a few times. The gene calls are TRBV5-1 and TRBJ1-1, with D possibly being TRBD1 (5 bases). Germline V lookup: CDR1 SGHRS, CDR2 YFSETQ. V lost 0 bases to trimming and J lost 11 bases, with 17 bases between them. CDR3 length: 14 amino acids. Here the CDR3 reads CASSLGPEAGPAFF. As DNA, the CDR3 is TGCGCCAGCAGCTTGGGGCCCGAGGCGGGGCCGGCTTTCTTT. Drawing the rest from reference TRBV5-1 and TRBJ1-1, the complete variable domain is KAGVTQTPRYLIKTRGQQVTLSCSPISGHRSVSWYQQTPGQGLQFLFEYFSETQRNKGNFPGRFSGRQFSNSRSEMNVSTLELGDSALYLCASSLGPEAGPAFFGQGTRLTVV.

This clonotype was seen only a few times. The rearrangement links TRBV15 to TRBJ2-1; either TRBD1 or TRBD2 may supply D (5 bases each). Trimming took 3 bases from V and 5 from J, leaving 11 bases between them. Germline CDR1 and CDR2: LNHNV and YYDKDF (reference sequence). The CDR3 loop spans 14 amino acids. CDR3 region: CATSRGVRDNEQFF. CDR3 DNA sequence: TGTGCCACCAGCAGGGGGGTTCGTGACAATGAGCAGTTCTTC.

This clonotype was counted only a few times. The gene calls are TRBV20-1 and TRBJ2-1, with D perhaps given as TRBD1 or TRBD2 (6 bases each). The germline CDR1 and CDR2 sequences are DFQATT and SNEGSKA (reference sequence). The V end lost 6 bases, the J end lost 7 bases, and 19 bases lay between the germline ends. The CDR3 length is 14 residues. The CDR3 nucleotides read TGCAGTGCCCCTGACAGGAGGGGAAGGAATGAGCAGTTCTTC. It codes for CSAPDRRGRNEQFF.

V is TRBV7-2 and J is TRBJ1-1; D remains ambiguous. The CDR3 extends over 14 amino acids. The V gene lost 7 bases and the J gene lost 5 bases, with 17 bases spanning the gap. CDR1 is SGHTA and CDR2 is FQGNSA in the germline V gene. The CDR3 region has the DNA TGTGCCAGCACCACGACCCCAAGGGATACTGAAGCTTTCTTT. Amino acids: CASTTTPRDTEAFF.

This clonotype was seen many times. CDR3 in DNA: TGCGCCAGCAGCCTAACACAGGGTCCGAACACCGGGGAGCTGTTTTTT. Translating gives CASSLTQGPNTGELFF. This chain connects TRBV4-1 to TRBJ2-2, with D perhaps TRBD1 (6 bases). CDR1 is MGHRA and CDR2 is YSYEKL in the germline V gene. V gave up 4 bases and J gave up 0 bases, with 12 bases separating them. This CDR3 region has 16 residues.

The chain is built from TRBV5-1 and TRBJ2-5; 7 nucleotides match TRBD1. Trimming at V came to 4 bases and at J to 4 bases, leaving 10 bases not matched to a gene. Germline V gene data show CDR1 as SGHRS and CDR2 as YFSETQ. The CDR3 totals 15 residues. DNA for the CDR3: TGCGCCAGCAGCGCCTCTGGACAGGTGGGAGAGACCCAGTACTTC. Protein product: CASSASGQVGETQYF.

V usage is TRBV7-2 and J usage is TRBJ2-3; TRBD2 matches at 9 bases. CDR3 length: 17 residues. Germline lookup yields CDR1 SGHTA and CDR2 FQGNSA. V lost 5 bases to trimming and J lost 2 bases; unmatched junction nucleotides: 11. The CDR3 DNA is TGTGCCAGCAGCCGGCCAGTGAGCGGGGGGCCCACAGATACGCAGTATTTT. Its protein is CASSRPVSGGPTDTQYF.

This clonotype was detected a few times. V gene TRBV29-1 combines with J gene TRBJ1-1, with 8 bases fitting TRBD1. This CDR3 region has 17 residues. Looked up from germline, CDR1 is SQVTM and CDR2 is ANQGSEA. V was clipped by 5 bases and J by 1 base; unmatched bases: 15. The CDR3 DNA sequence: TGCAGCGTTCCCAAACCCCCAGGACAGGGAGAGAACACTGAAGCTTTCTTT. It encodes CSVPKPPGQGENTEAFF.

J is TRBJ1-6 and V is TRBV6-5; D ambiguous. The V gene's germline CDR1 is MNHEY and CDR2 SVGAGI. The CDR3 consists of 12 residues. Trimming took 8 bases from V and 13 from J, leaving 15 bases between them. The CDR3 spells CASLPRLRPLHF. The CDR3 DNA follows: TGTGCCAGCTTGCCGCGGTTGAGGCCCCTCCACTTT.

This clonotype was seen a few times. V gene TRBV5-6 combines with J gene TRBJ2-3; the match to TRBD2 covers 8 bases. The CDR3 spans 15 residues. The J segment lost 5 bases and the V segment lost 6 bases, leaving 11 bases of the junction unmatched. Germline loops: CDR1 SGHDT, CDR2 YYEEEE. The CDR3: CASTSGGGPGDTQYF. The CDR3 bases are TGTGCCAGCACCTCTGGCGGGGGGCCCGGAGATACGCAGTATTTT.

This clonotype was found a few times. The V gene is TRBV25-1, the J gene TRBJ2-3; D may match TRBD1 or TRBD2 (6 bases each). The V and J ends lost 3 bases and 0 bases respectively, with 13 bases between them. Germline CDR1 MGHDK, CDR2 SYGVNS. The CDR3 runs to 16 residues. CDR3 sequence: CASSEGGRGSTDTQYF. Written as DNA, the CDR3 is TGTGCCAGCAGTGAGGGGGGCAGGGGAAGCACAGATACGCAGTATTTT.

The chain is built from TRBV6-2 or TRBV6-3 and TRBJ2-7, with D perhaps TRBD1 (6 bases). Between the trimmed V and J ends, which lost 10 bases and 7 bases, there was a span of 17 bases. Germline V gene sequence: CDR1 MNHEY, CDR2 SVGEGT. The CDR3 consists of 12 residues. CDR3 bases: TGTGCCATCTCGGACAGAGGTACAGAGCAGTACGTC. This encodes CAISDRGTEQYV.

This clonotype was seen a handful of times. The chain carries TRBV11-2 and TRBJ1-1, with 7 bases lining up with TRBD1. The V and J ends lost 5 bases and 6 bases, in that order; junction bases with no gene match: 15. The CDR3 contains 16 residues. CDR1 and CDR2 from the germline V gene are SGHAT and FQNNGV. The CDR3: CASSHNRGRGLAEAFF. CDR3 DNA: TGTGCCAGCAGCCACAACAGGGGTAGGGGTTTGGCTGAAGCTTTCTTT.

This clonotype appeared many times. V is TRBV12-3 or TRBV12-4 and J is TRBJ1-2; 8 bases fit TRBD1. V gave up 3 bases and J gave up 0 bases; unmatched junction bases: 0. The CDR3 has 14 amino acids. The DNA for the CDR3 is TGTGCCAGCAGTTTGGGACAGGCTAACTATGGCTACACCTTC. Translating gives CASSLGQANYGYTF.

The rearrangement uses TRBV4-2 and TRBJ1-2; no definite D call. V was clipped by 0 bases and J by 8 bases, with 16 bases between them. Per the germline V gene, CDR1 is LGHNA and CDR2 is YNFKEQ. This CDR3 contains 15 residues. CDR3 nucleotide sequence: TGTGCCAGCAGCCAAGAACAGCCCCGCGCCTCCGGCTACACCTTC. Translation: CASSQEQPRASGYTF.

V gene TRBV7-2 combines with J gene TRBJ1-2; 7 nucleotides align to TRBD1. CDR1 is SGHTA and CDR2 is FQGNSA in the germline V gene. The J segment lost 6 bases and the V segment lost 5 bases, leaving 9 bases of the junction unmatched. The CDR3 has 14 amino acids. The CDR3 is CASSHDRADNGYTF. The CDR3 nucleotides read TGTGCCAGCAGCCACGACAGGGCGGATAATGGCTACACCTTC.

This clonotype was counted many times. The chain is built from TRBV20-1 and TRBJ2-3, with D perhaps TRBD2 (6 bases). Trimming removed 0 bases from V and 0 bases from J, with 10 bases in between. Germline CDR1 reads DFQATT; CDR2 reads SNEGSKA (reference sequence). The CDR3 consists of 15 residues. The CDR3 region is CSARDLGTSTDTQYF. In nucleotides, the CDR3 is TGCAGTGCTAGAGATCTCGGGACTAGCACAGATACGCAGTATTTT.

V is TRBV5-1 and J is TRBJ2-2; 8 nucleotides line up with TRBD1. CDR1 SGHRS and CDR2 YFSETQ come from the germline V gene. V was clipped by 3 bases and J by 1 base; unmatched bases: 2. The CDR3 contains 15 residues. DNA of the CDR3: TGCGCCAGCAGCTGGACAGGGAAGAACACCGGGGAGCTGTTTTTT. Encoded protein: CASSWTGKNTGELFF.

In this sample, this clonotype turned up a few times. This chain links TRBV20-1 with TRBJ1-1; tentative D call: TRBD1 (6 bases). The CDR3 extends over 14 amino acids. The germline V and J ends were trimmed by 0 bases and 11 bases, with 19 bases remaining between them. The germline V gene has CDR1 DFQATT and CDR2 SNEGSKA (reference sequence). CDR3 loop: CSARDTGFLSRAFF. The DNA of the CDR3 is TGCAGTGCTAGAGACACAGGGTTCCTGTCCCGGGCTTTCTTT.

This clonotype occurred a few times. J is TRBJ2-1 and V is TRBV19; TRBD2 aligns across 9 bases. This CDR3 has 15 amino acids. Germline V gene lookup returns CDR1 LNHDA and CDR2 SQIVND (reference sequence). Losses at the gene ends were 6 bases for V and 2 bases for J; bases not matched to a gene: 5. CDR3 DNA sequence: TGTGCCAGTAGGGGAGGACTAGCGCCCTACAATGAGCAGTTCTTC. It yields the protein CASRGGLAPYNEQFF.